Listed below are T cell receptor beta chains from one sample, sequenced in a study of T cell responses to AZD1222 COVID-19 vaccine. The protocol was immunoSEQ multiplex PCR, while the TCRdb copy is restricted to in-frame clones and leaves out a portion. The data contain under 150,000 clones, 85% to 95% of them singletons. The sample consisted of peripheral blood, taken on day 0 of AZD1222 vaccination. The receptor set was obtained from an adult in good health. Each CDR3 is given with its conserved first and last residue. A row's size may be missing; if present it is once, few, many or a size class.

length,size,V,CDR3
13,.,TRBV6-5,CASSFSSPTEAFF
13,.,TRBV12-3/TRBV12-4,CASALLSGNTIYF
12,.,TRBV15,CATTGIPYGYTF
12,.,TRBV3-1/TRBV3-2,CASSKGWEKLFF
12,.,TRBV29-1,CSVRGYTGELFF
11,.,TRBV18,CASSPKETQYF
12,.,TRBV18,CASSASSYEQYF
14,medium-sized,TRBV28,CASSLTRAGNEQFF
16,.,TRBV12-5,CASGLARTGPSYEQYF
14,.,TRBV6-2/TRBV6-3,CASSTPGGANEQFF
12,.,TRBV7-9,CASEGEYNEQFF
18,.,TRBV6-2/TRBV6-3,CASSYSSRDLVSNQPQHF
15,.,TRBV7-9,CASSPQDGGGKTQYF
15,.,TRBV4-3,CASSQIRTAQETQYF
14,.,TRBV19,CASTPGQGPYEQYF
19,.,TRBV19,CASSIDGPLGTRGKETQYF
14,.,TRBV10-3,CAISERDRNQPQHF
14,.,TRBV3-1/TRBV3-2,CASPGEDPKNIQYF
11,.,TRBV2,CALKGPEEAFF
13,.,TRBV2,CASRVGPGGDTHF
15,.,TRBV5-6,CASSPRQRYQETQYF
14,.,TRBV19,CASTGGTRNEKLFF
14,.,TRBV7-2,CASSSDRGNEKLFF
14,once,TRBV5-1,CASSADSVSYEQYF
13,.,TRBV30,CAWSGPLRETQYF
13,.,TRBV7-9,CASSLEGHTEAFF
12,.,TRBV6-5,CASNRQGEGYTF
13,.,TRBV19,CASSLTSGEKLFF
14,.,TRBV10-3,CAISAQGSERGYTF